A single sample gave rise to the 10 T cell receptor beta chains below, sequenced in a study of shared clonotypes between healthy human individuals. Only in-frame clones appear in the TCRdb table, and some are missing; sequencing was by immunoSEQ multiplex PCR. The sample records about 480,000 clones, 79% being singletons. The source material was PBMCs. All receptors derive from a woman in her thirties or forties in good health. Some clones in this sample may be carry-over from other donors' samples.

Notes on this clone: In the same sample, other DNA sequences code for this CDR3. The chain employs TRBV27 and TRBJ1-4; TRBD1 is a possible D gene (5 bases). CDR3 length equals 13 residues. Trimming took off 6 bases at V and 4 bases at J, with 9 bases between the two ends. Germline V lookup: CDR1 MNHEY, CDR2 SMNVEV (reference sequence). The CDR3 here is CASSRDLNEKLFF. The CDR3 DNA reads TGTGCCAGCAGCAGGGACCTTAATGAAAAACTGTTTTTT.

This clone has just one count. The chain combines TRBV11-2 with TRBJ2-5; TRBD2 matches 9 bases. V shed 4 bases, J shed 4 bases, and the junction held 10 bases outside the gene matches. CDR3 length: 16 residues. Germline CDR1 and CDR2: SGHAT and FQNNGV. CDR3 loop: CASSSPPGLAIETQYF. DNA for the CDR3: TGTGCCAGCAGCTCACCCCCGGGACTAGCTATAGAGACCCAGTACTTC.

The chain links TRBV4-3 to TRBJ2-1; D might be TRBD1 (7 bases). V lost 4 bases and J 6 bases, leaving 10 bases between the germline ends. The CDR3 sequence is 13 residues long. Per germline, CDR1 LGHNA and CDR2 YSLEER. Written as DNA, the CDR3 is TGCGCCAGCAGCCCAGGGGGAGGCAATGAGCAGTTCTTC. This sequence encodes CASSPGGGNEQFF.

The rearrangement joins TRBV19 to TRBJ2-1, with D possibly matching TRBD2 (6 bases). Trimming cost V 1 base and J 9 bases, with 10 bases left between them. This CDR3 contains 13 residues. The V gene's germline CDR1 is LNHDA and CDR2 SQIVND (reference sequence). The CDR3 coding sequence is TGTGCCAGTAGTATAGGGGACTCGAGTGAGCAGTTCTTC. Protein product: CASSIGDSSEQFF.

The CDR3 nucleotides are TGTGCCTGGAGTGTATTAGTCGGTAACTATGGCTACACCTTC. It encodes CAWSVLVGNYGYTF. The chain carries TRBV30 and TRBJ1-2, with D unresolved. This CDR3 is 14 amino acids long. V was pared by 0 bases and J by 1 base, with 9 bases between. Germline CDR1 reads GTSNPN; CDR2 reads SVGIG (reference sequence).

The gene calls are TRBV7-2 and TRBJ2-1; D is uncertain. The CDR3 runs 13 residues. Germline V gene lookup returns CDR1 SGHTA and CDR2 FQGNSA. With 1 base removed from V and 10 bases from J, the gap between germline ends came to 11 bases. The CDR3 region has the DNA TGTGCCAGCAGCTTAGAGGTCAGTAGGGAGCAGTTCTTC. It is translated as CASSLEVSREQFF.

This clone was detected only once. The chain couples TRBV6-6 to TRBJ2-4, with 8 bases lining up with TRBD1. The V gene end was trimmed by 2 bases and the J gene end by 7 bases; junction bases not matched to a gene: 4. This CDR3 has 14 amino acids. From germline, CDR1 is MNHNY and CDR2 SVGAGI (reference sequence). The CDR3: CASSYERTGNIQYF. DNA for the CDR3: TGTGCCAGCAGTTACGAGCGGACAGGGAACATTCAGTACTTC.

The count of this clone is one. The CDR3 nucleotides are TGCGCCAGCAGCTTTGAATCAGGGACTAGCGCCCTAGCTCCCATTCAGTACTTC. It yields the protein CASSFESGTSALAPIQYF. The chain is built from TRBV5-1 and TRBJ2-4, with 10 bases identical to TRBD2. This CDR3 has 18 amino acids. V lost 2 bases, J lost 9 bases, and 17 bases stayed unmatched. Germline CDR1 SGHRS, CDR2 YFSETQ.

The chain couples TRBV5-5 to TRBJ1-4; D call uncertain. The CDR3 is made up of 14 amino acids. In germline, CDR1 is SGHKS, CDR2 YYEKEE (reference sequence). V was shortened by 0 bases and J by 8 bases, with 11 bases between the two germline ends. CDR3 DNA sequence: TGTGCCAGCAGCTTGGGCCGATCCGTGGAAAAACTGTTTTTT. Translation gives CASSLGRSVEKLFF.

The chain employs TRBV6-1 and TRBJ2-7; perhaps TRBD2 as D (5 bases). Germline V lookup: CDR1 MNHNS, CDR2 SASEGT. V shed 8 bases and J shed 6 bases, with 11 bases lying between them. The CDR3 length is 11 residues. The CDR3 nucleotides are TGTGCCAGCGGGTCCCGGGGCGAGCAGTACTTC. This gives the protein CASGSRGEQYF.